A selection of T cell receptor beta chains follows, all from one sample in a study of cytomegalovirus exposure and HLA in healthy donors. Generated by immunoSEQ multiplex PCR, the TCRdb table keeps only in-frame clones and is missing some. The table includes around 130,000 clones, around nine tenths detected once. The sample comprised PBMCs. The receptor source for this set is a man between 25 and 39 years old in good health and CMV-seronegative. Each CDR3 is given with its conserved first and last residue. D genes are given only for firm matches. Size is omitted from some rows. Given values are once, few, many or a class for expanded clones.

D gene: NA
clone size: once
V gene: TRBV7-2
J gene: TRBJ2-7
CDR3 protein: CASSFQALSYEQYF
CDR3 DNA: TGTGCCAGCAGCTTTCAAGCTCTCTCCTACGAGCAGTACTTC

D gene: TRBD1
clone size: NA
V gene: TRBV7-2
J gene: TRBJ2-7
CDR3 protein: CASSSDRGLYEQYF
CDR3 DNA: TGTGCCAGCAGCTCCGACAGGGGGCTATACGAGCAGTACTTC

D gene: NA
clone size: NA
V gene: TRBV7-3
J gene: TRBJ2-7
CDR3 protein: CASSLGGENYEQYF
CDR3 DNA: TGTGCCAGCAGCTTAGGAGGAGAAAATTACGAGCAGTACTTC

D gene: TRBD1
clone size: NA
V gene: TRBV5-1
J gene: TRBJ1-2
CDR3 protein: CASSLTGQGNYGYTF
CDR3 DNA: TGCGCCAGCAGCTTAACGGGACAGGGAAACTATGGCTACACCTTC

D gene: NA
clone size: NA
V gene: TRBV27
J gene: TRBJ1-1
CDR3 protein: CASSFSGFYTEAFF
CDR3 DNA: TGTGCCAGCAGTTTCTCAGGGTTTTACACTGAAGCTTTCTTT

D gene: NA
clone size: NA
V gene: TRBV29-1
J gene: TRBJ2-1
CDR3 protein: CSVYHRARGFF
CDR3 DNA: TGCAGCGTTTACCACCGGGCCCGGGGGTTCTTC

D gene: NA
clone size: NA
V gene: TRBV4-3
J gene: TRBJ1-2
CDR3 protein: CASSPFGRGDYGYTF
CDR3 DNA: TGCGCCAGCAGCCCCTTTGGCAGGGGCGACTATGGCTACACCTTC

D gene: NA
clone size: NA
V gene: TRBV5-4
J gene: TRBJ2-7
CDR3 protein: CASSQRTYEQYF
CDR3 DNA: TGTGCCAGCAGCCAGCGAACCTACGAGCAGTACTTC

D gene: TRBD2
clone size: NA
V gene: TRBV10-1
J gene: TRBJ2-5
CDR3 protein: CASNGRAGETQYF
CDR3 DNA: TGCGCCAGCAACGGGAGGGCCGGTGAGACCCAGTACTTC

D gene: TRBD1
clone size: NA
V gene: TRBV6-6
J gene: TRBJ1-2
CDR3 protein: CASRHRGLDNYGYTF
CDR3 DNA: TGTGCCAGCAGGCACAGGGGGCTAGATAACTATGGCTACACCTTC

D gene: NA
clone size: NA
V gene: TRBV5-6
J gene: TRBJ2-4
CDR3 protein: CASSSRRQVPATRIQYF
CDR3 DNA: TGTGCCAGCAGCTCACGTAGACAGGTCCCGGCCACAAGGATTCAGTACTTC

D gene: NA
clone size: NA
V gene: TRBV6-5
J gene: TRBJ2-1
CDR3 protein: CASSDDYKYNEQFF
CDR3 DNA: TGTGCCAGCAGTGACGACTACAAATACAATGAGCAGTTCTTC

D gene: TRBD2
clone size: NA
V gene: TRBV7-2
J gene: TRBJ2-7
CDR3 protein: CASSLRSGTMTYEQYF
CDR3 DNA: TGTGCCAGCAGCTTACGCTCCGGGACTATGACCTACGAGCAGTACTTC

D gene: TRBD2
clone size: NA
V gene: TRBV7-9
J gene: TRBJ2-2
CDR3 protein: CASSSGLVDGELFF
CDR3 DNA: TGTGCCAGCAGCTCCGGACTAGTCGACGGGGAGCTGTTTTTT

D gene: NA
clone size: NA
V gene: TRBV18
J gene: TRBJ1-5
CDR3 protein: CASSPDFNQPQHF
CDR3 DNA: TGTGCCAGCTCACCAGACTTCAATCAGCCCCAGCATTTT

D gene: TRBD2
clone size: NA
V gene: TRBV4-1
J gene: TRBJ2-1
CDR3 protein: CASSQGGASGYNEQFF
CDR3 DNA: TGCGCCAGCAGCCAAGGGGGGGCTAGCGGGTACAATGAGCAGTTCTTC

D gene: TRBD2
clone size: NA
V gene: TRBV5-1
J gene: TRBJ2-1
CDR3 protein: CASSLGSSGSNEQFF
CDR3 DNA: TGCGCCAGCAGCTTGGGGTCTAGCGGGAGCAATGAGCAGTTCTTC